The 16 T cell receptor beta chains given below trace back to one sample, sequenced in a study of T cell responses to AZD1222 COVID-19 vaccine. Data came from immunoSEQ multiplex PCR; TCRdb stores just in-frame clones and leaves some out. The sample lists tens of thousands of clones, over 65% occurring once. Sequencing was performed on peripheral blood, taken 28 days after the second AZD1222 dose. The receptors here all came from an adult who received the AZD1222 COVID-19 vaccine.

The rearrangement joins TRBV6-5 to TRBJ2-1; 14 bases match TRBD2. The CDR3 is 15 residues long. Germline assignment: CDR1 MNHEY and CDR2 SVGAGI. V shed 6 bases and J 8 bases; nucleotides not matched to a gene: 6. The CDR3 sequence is CASRRLAGGRDEQFF. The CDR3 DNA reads TGTGCCAGCAGGAGACTAGCGGGGGGGCGTGATGAGCAGTTCTTC.

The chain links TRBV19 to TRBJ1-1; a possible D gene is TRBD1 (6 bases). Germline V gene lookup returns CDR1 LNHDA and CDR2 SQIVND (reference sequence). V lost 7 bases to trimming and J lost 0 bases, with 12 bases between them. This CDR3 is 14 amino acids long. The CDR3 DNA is TGTGCCAGTAATCTTGGACAGATGAACACTGAAGCTTTCTTT. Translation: CASNLGQMNTEAFF.

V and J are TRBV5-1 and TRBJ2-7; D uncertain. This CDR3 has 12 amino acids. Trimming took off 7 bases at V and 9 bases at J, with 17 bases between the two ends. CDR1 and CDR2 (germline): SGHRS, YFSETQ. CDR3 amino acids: CASFDQVNVQYF. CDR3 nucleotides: TGCGCCAGCTTTGACCAAGTTAATGTGCAGTACTTC.

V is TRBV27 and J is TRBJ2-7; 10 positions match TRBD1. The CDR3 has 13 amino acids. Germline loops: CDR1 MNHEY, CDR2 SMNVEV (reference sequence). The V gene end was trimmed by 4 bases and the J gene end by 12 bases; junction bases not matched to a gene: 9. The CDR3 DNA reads TGTGCCAGCAGTTCGGGACAGGGGTTGTTGGGGTACTTC. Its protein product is CASSSGQGLLGYF.

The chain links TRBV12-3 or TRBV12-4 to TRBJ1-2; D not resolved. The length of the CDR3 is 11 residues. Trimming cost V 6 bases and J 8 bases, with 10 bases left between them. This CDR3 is CASRQTRGYTF. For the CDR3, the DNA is TGTGCCAGCAGACAGACCCGAGGCTACACCTTC.

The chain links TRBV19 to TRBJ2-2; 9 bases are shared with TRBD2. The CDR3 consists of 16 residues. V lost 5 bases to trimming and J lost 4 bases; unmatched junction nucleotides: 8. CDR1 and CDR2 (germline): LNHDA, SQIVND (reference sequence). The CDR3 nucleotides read TGTGCCAGTAGTTTAGCGGGAGTATTGGGCACCGGGGAGCTGTTTTTT. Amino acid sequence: CASSLAGVLGTGELFF.

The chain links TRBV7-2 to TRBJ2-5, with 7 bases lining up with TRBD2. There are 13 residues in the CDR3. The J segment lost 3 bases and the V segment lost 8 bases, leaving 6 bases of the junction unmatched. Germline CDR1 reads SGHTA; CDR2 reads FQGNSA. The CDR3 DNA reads TGTGCCAGCTCCCGGGGGGTGAAAGAGACCCAGTACTTC. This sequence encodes CASSRGVKETQYF.

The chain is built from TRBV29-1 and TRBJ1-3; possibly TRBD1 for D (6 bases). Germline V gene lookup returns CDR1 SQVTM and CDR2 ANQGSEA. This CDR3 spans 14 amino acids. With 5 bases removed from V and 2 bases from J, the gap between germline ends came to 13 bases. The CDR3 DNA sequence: TGCAGCGTTTCGAGACAGGAAGCTGGAAACACCATATATTTT. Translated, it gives CSVSRQEAGNTIYF.

CDR3 sequence: CASSLQPWTGYEQFF. The DNA for the CDR3 is TGTGCCAGCAGCCTACAGCCCTGGACAGGTTATGAGCAGTTCTTC. The chain has TRBV5-8 and TRBJ2-1; TRBD1 agrees at 7 bases. The CDR3 sequence is 15 residues long. The trim removed 4 bases at V and 8 bases at J, leaving 12 bases unmatched. The germline V gene encodes CDR1 SGHTS and CDR2 YDEGEE.

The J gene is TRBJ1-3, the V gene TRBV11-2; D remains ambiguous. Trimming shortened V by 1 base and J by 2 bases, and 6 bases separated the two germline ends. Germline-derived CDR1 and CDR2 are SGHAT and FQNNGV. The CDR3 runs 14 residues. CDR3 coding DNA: TGTGCCAGCAGCTTAGGTGGTCCTGGAAACACCATATATTTT. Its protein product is CASSLGGPGNTIYF.

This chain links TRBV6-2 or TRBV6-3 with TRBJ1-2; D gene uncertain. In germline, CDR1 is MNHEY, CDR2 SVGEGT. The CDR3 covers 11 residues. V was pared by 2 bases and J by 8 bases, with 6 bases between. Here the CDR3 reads CASSYGGGYTF. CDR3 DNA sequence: TGTGCCAGCAGTTACGGTGGCGGCTACACCTTC.

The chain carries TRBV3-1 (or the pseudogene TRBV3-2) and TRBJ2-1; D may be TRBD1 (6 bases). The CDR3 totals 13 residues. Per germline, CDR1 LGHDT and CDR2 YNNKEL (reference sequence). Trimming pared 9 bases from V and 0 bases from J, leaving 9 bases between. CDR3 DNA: TGTGCCAGTATAGGGGGCTCCTACAATGAGCAGTTCTTC. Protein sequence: CASIGGSYNEQFF.

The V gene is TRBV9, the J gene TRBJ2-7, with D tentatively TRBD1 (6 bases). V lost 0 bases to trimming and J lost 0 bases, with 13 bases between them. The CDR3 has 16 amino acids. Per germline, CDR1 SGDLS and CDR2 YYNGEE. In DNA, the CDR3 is TGTGCCAGCAGCGTAGGATTTGGGGGCCTCTCCTACGAGCAGTACTTC. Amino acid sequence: CASSVGFGGLSYEQYF.

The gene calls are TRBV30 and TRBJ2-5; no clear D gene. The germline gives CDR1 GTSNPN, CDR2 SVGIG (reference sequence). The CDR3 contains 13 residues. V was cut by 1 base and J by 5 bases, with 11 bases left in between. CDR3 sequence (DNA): TGTGCCTGGAGTGCGCAGCCCGAGGAGACCCAGTACTTC. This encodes CAWSAQPEETQYF.

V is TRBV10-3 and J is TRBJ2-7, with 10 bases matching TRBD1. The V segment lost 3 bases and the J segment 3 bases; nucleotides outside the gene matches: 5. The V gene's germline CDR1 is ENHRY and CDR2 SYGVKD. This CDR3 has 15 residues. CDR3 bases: TGTGCCATCAGTGACCCGGGACAGGGGTACTACGAGCAGTACTTC. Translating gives CAISDPGQGYYEQYF.

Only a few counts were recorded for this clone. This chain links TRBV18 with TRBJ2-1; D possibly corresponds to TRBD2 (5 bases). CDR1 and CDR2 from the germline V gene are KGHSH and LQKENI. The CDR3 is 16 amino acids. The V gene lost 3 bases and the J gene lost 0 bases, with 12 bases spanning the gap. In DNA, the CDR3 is TGTGCCAGCTCACCCGACGGGGTGAGCTCCTACAATGAGCAGTTCTTC. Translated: CASSPDGVSSYNEQFF. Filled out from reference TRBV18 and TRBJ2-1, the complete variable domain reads NAGVMQNPRHLVRRRGQEARLRCSPMKGHSHVYWYRQLPEEGLKFMVYLQKENIIDESGMPKERFSAEFPKEGPSILRIQQVVRGDSAAYFCASSPDGVSSYNEQFFGPGTRLTVL.